This T cell receptor (beta chain) was recovered during a study of vaccination and CD4 T cells after COVID-19. Study in general: Two of the convalescents were Hispanic, and convalescents were six males and four females.

Treatment defined: roughly ten-day PBMC culture with coronavirus spike peptide pools or control peptides (ViraFEST assay). Each well held approximately 2 million PBMCs in IL-2 (roughly 10 IU/ml) medium with about 10 ug/ml peptide pools. CDR3 size: 13 residues. In germline, CDR1 is SGHRS, CDR2 YFSETQ. Trimming removed 4 bases from V and 1 base from J, with 8 bases in between. Sequencing of cultured CD4+ T cell DNA used the Oncomine TCR Beta short-read assay. Using its own MiXCR run on the PCR reads, TCRdb lists one record per CDR3 protein. The repertoire includes around 10,000 distinct CDR3 sequences, approximately 48% of them detected once, and roughly 28% sits in the top ten. This clonotype turned up a few times. What it binds is unknown.

Input material: CD4+ T cells from blood, cultured in vitro. V is TRBV5-1 and J is TRBJ2-5, with D perhaps given as TRBD1 or TRBD2 (5 bases each). The receptor was derived from a human donor who had recovered from COVID-19. CDR3: CASSGDLQETQYF. CDR3 sequence (DNA): TGCGCCAGCAGCGGGGACCTCCAAGAGACCCAGTACTTC.